Below, 2 T cell receptor beta chains from the same sample are listed, as sequenced in a study of blood T cell repertoires in COVID-19. Generated by immunoSEQ multiplex PCR, the TCRdb table keeps only in-frame clones and is missing some. The sample holds 450,000 to 600,000 clones; around 87% are singletons and the top ten take 0.7%. Sequencing was carried out using PBMCs or T cells enriched from blood (not recorded which). All receptors derive from a woman younger than 35 who had recovered from COVID-19.

Of note for this clone: The sample holds other DNA sequences that translate to the same CDR3. V and J are TRBV19 and TRBJ1-1; D is unresolved. The CDR3 covers 13 residues. In germline, CDR1 is LNHDA, CDR2 SQIVND (reference sequence). V dropped 3 bases and J dropped 0 bases, with 5 bases sitting between them. The CDR3 nucleotides are TGTGCCAGTAGTATTTCATTGAACACTGAAGCTTTCTTT. Translating it yields CASSISLNTEAFF.

The chain employs TRBV7-2 and TRBJ1-3; 9 bases are a match to TRBD1. CDR1 and CDR2 from the germline V gene are SGHTA and FQGNSA. Germline trimming cut 5 bases from V and 4 bases from J; bases unmatched to any gene: 6. This CDR3 spans 15 amino acids. The chain's CDR3 is CASSPWTGAGNTIYF. CDR3 nucleotides: TGTGCCAGCAGCCCCTGGACAGGGGCCGGAAACACCATATATTTT.